One sample yielded the 8 T cell receptor beta chains listed below, sequenced in a study of T cells in Graves' hyperthyroidism and ophthalmopathy. Template material for amplifying TCR beta CDR3 regions consisted of RNA transcripts. HTBI primers were used for first-round RT-PCR of the TCR CDR3. TCRdb analysed the multiplex PCR reads with MiXCR anew, one entry per CDR3 protein. Found here are 400,000 or so distinct CDR3 sequences, roughly 15% of them singletons; the top ten hold roughly a fifth. The specimen sequenced was blood. These receptors originate from a woman under 40 with Graves' ophthalmopathy.

This clonotype was counted ten times or more. The chain employs TRBV12-3 or TRBV12-4 and TRBJ1-1; D is ambiguous. The CDR3 sequence is 16 residues long. Trimming took 2 bases from V and 1 from J, leaving 14 bases between them. CDR3 nucleotide sequence: TGTGCCAGCAGTTTAATTCCCCGGGGTAAGAACACTGAAGCTTTCTTT. Protein product: CASSLIPRGKNTEAFF.

This clonotype was seen many times. The gene calls are TRBV20-1 and TRBJ2-7; D is uncertain. Germline CDR1 reads DFQATT; CDR2 reads SNEGSKA (reference sequence). V was clipped by 3 bases and J by 6 bases, with 12 bases between them. CDR3 length: 12 amino acids. CDR3 amino acids: CSARVVSREQYF. DNA of the CDR3: TGCAGTGCTAGGGTCGTCTCCCGCGAGCAGTACTTC.

This clonotype was recorded at least ten times. The chain recombines TRBV12-3 or TRBV12-4 with TRBJ1-1; D remains unclear. The V end lost 6 bases, the J end lost 0 bases, and 8 bases lay between the germline ends. The CDR3 contains 13 residues. The CDR3 nucleotides read TGTGCCAGCAGCCAAAAGTTGAACACTGAAGCTTTCTTT. Protein sequence: CASSQKLNTEAFF.

This clonotype was counted between two and nine times. A clone one base away is much larger, so this may be a read error. The CDR3 coding sequence is TGTGCCAGCACCCGCTTCGGGACTTCAAGCTCCTACGAGCAGTACTTC. As protein: CASTRFGTSSSYEQYF. V gene TRBV11-2 combines with J gene TRBJ2-7, with D tentatively TRBD2 (6 bases). Germline CDR1 reads SGHAT; CDR2 reads FQNNGV. Trimming stripped 7 bases from V and 0 bases from J, with 19 bases between. The CDR3 is 16 residues long.

This clonotype has at least ten counts. The J gene is TRBJ1-5, the V gene TRBV30, with D hard to call. The CDR3 totals 9 residues. Germline V gene data show CDR1 as GTSNPN and CDR2 as SVGIG (reference sequence). The V end lost 6 bases, the J end lost 8 bases, and 5 bases lay between the germline ends. Here the CDR3 DNA reads TGTGCCTGCGGGGAGCCCCAGCATTTT. Residues: CACGEPQHF.

Only a few counts were recorded for this clonotype. This could be a read error, since a much larger clone is one nucleotide away. The chain couples TRBV6-1 to TRBJ2-7; 11 bases are a match to TRBD1. Germline loops: CDR1 MNHNS, CDR2 SASEGT. The CDR3 is 13 residues long. The V and J ends lost 8 bases and 4 bases, in that order; junction bases with no gene match: 4. The CDR3 DNA reads TGTGCCAGCGGCGGACAGGGGGCATACGAGCAGTACTTC. This sequence encodes CASGGQGAYEQYF.

The chain carries TRBV29-1 and TRBJ2-1, with TRBD1 matching 10 bases. Germline CDR1 reads SQVTM; CDR2 reads ANQGSEA. Unmatched junction bases numbered 8, after V lost 6 bases and J lost 3 bases. The CDR3 runs to 15 residues. The CDR3 nucleotides are TGCAGCGTCACTCTGGACAGGGGGATCTACAATGAGCAGTTCTTC. This translates into CSVTLDRGIYNEQFF.

V is TRBV9 and J is TRBJ2-2, with TRBD1 identical over 8 bases. J gave up 0 bases and V 4 bases, and 2 bases lay outside the gene matches. CDR1 is SGDLS, CDR2 YYNGEE, per germline. The CDR3 is 15 residues long. The CDR3 DNA sequence: TGTGCCAGCAGCAGGACAGGGACGAACACCGGGGAGCTGTTTTTT. Residues: CASSRTGTNTGELFF.